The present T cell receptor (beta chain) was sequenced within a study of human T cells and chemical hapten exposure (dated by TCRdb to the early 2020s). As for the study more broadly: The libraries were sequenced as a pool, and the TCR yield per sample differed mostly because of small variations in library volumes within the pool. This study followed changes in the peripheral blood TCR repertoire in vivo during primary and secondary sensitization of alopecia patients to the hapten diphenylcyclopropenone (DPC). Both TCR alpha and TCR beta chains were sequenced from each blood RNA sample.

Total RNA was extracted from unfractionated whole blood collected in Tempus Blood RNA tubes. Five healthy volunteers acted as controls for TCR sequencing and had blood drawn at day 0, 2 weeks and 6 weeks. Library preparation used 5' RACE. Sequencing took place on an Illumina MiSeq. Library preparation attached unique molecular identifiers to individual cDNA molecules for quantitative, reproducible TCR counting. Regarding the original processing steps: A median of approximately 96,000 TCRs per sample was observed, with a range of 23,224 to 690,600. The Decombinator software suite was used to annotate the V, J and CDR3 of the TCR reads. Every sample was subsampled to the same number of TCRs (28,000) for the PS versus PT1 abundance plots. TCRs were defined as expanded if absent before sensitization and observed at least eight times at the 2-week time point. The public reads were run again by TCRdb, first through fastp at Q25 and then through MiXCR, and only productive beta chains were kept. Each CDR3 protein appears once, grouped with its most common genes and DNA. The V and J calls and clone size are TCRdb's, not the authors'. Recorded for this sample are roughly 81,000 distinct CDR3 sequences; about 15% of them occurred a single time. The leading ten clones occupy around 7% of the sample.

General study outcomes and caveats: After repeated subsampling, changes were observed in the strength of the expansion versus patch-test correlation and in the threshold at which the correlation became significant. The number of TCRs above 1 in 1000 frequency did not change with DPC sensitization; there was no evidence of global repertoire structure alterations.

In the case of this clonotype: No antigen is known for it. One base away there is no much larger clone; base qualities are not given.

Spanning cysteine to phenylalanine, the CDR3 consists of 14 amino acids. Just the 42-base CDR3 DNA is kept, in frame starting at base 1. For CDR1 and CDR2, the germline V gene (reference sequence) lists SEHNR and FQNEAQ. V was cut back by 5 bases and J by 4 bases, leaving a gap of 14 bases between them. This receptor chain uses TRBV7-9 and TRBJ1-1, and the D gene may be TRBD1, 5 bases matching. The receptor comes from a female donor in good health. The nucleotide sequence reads TGTGCCAGCAGCCCCCTGGCAGGGCGCACTGAAGCTTTCTTT. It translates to CASSPLAGRTEAFF.